The entry below gives a single TCR beta chain sequence along with its context. What antigen it recognizes has not been identified. No much larger clonotype is one base removed from it; base qualities were not supplied. These data come from a study of T cells in Graves' hyperthyroidism and ophthalmopathy (dated by TCRdb to the late 2010s). Regarding the complete study: Peripheral blood samples were taken at the time of initial diagnosis, prior to any treatment. Once sampling was done, hyperthyroidism patients were given methimazole at a starting dose of 30 mg daily, whereas ophthalmopathy patients were given high-dose intravenous methylprednisolone. The 90 to 100 discovery patients were randomly divided into training and test sets at a 7:3 ratio. Whether ophthalmopathy could be predicted prospectively was tested in an independent validation cohort made up of approximately 19 hyperthyroidism patients plus 17 patients who later progressed to ophthalmopathy. The paper describes TCR Vbeta CDR3 sequencing of 120 to 150 peripheral blood samples, made up of about 40 ophthalmopathy patients, some 76 hyperthyroidism patients and roughly 17 progressor patients. TCR V-J signatures able to tell the groups apart were searched for in a discovery cohort of about a hundred patients, of whom around 43 had Graves' ophthalmopathy and around 58 had stable Graves' hyperthyroidism. In several Graves' hyperthyroidism patients, the study also compared T-cell repertoires from thyroid tissue with T-cell repertoires from blood. General conclusions and limits of the study: Most expanded thyroid clonotypes (frequency above 0.001) were also detected in blood, a finding suggesting that blood repertoires may reflect thyroid immune responses. A model built on a 13 V-J signature distinguished ophthalmopathy from stable hyperthyroidism, reaching 85% to 90% sensitivity and approximately 83% specificity in cross-validation and 80%/75% in testing. During validation, the model predicted progression to ophthalmopathy a median of approximately 6.5 months ahead of onset, with more than 55% sensitivity and around 72% specificity. No statistical method was used to set the sample size in advance, and investigators knew the group allocation.

TCR beta CDR3 regions were amplified from RNA transcripts. For the first round of RT-PCR on the TCR CDR3, the HTBI primer set was used together with the Qiagen OneStep RT-PCR kit. A second multiplex PCR round built the libraries, followed by size selection and purification. Sequencing of the libraries was done on an Illumina HiSeq2000 using paired-end 100 bp reads. The paper's data handling went like this. SOAPnuke was used to process the raw data, removing reads that contained adapters or uncalled bases, had a mean Phred below 15, or lacked an exact match to the constant primer or identifier. High-quality paired reads were merged using COPE v1.2.5, and each unique nucleotide sequence was defined as a clonotype. MiTCR v1.1 was used to align the clonotypes against IMGT TRBV, TRBD and TRBJ reference segments. Analysis was restricted to V-J combinations with a frequency above 0.0001, which covered 99% to 99.2% of repertoires. A TCS score was defined as the ratio between F50 (clonal expansion) and ExV (chaos), using BLOSUM62-based TCRdist between CDR3 peptides within each V-J. Welch's t-statistics and random forest reduced roughly 540 V-J features to 10 to 15, which were used in a naive Bayes classifier (R e1071). TCRdb took the public reads, trimmed them with fastp at Q25, ran MiXCR for clone calling and kept in-frame beta chains. Under each unique CDR3 protein, matching rows form one entry showing the most common genes and DNA. The V and J calls here are based on TCRdb, not the publication. This sample lists 730,000 or so distinct CDR3 sequences; approximately 19% were detected once. The ten most abundant clones make up over 15% of the sample.

Hyperthyroidism patients were newly diagnosed, with disease duration under 2 months, and aged 18 to 65 years. The study excluded patients with uncontrolled infections, other autoimmune diseases, pregnancy or lactation. Diagnoses were established on the basis of clinical symptoms, serum thyroxine and TRAb, thyroid ultrasound, and orbital computed tomography. Blood from progressor patients was collected at the time of first diagnosis with hyperthyroidism, before any ophthalmopathy symptoms had appeared. Ficoll-Paque density gradient centrifugation was used to isolate PBMCs from about 9.4 ml of fresh peripheral blood. Progressor patients were defined as those initially diagnosed with Graves' hyperthyroidism in whom ophthalmopathy developed during follow-up. Trizol reagent was used to extract total RNA, and RNA quality was then checked on an Agilent 2100 Bioanalyzer. V is clipped by 3 bases and J by 3 bases, and the sequence between their germline boundaries is 8 bases long. From the germline V gene (reference sequence), CDR1 is DFQATT and CDR2 is SNEGSKA. The CDR3 runs 12 residues from the cysteine to the phenylalanine. Only the CDR3 DNA stays, 36 bases, in frame from base 1.

This clonotype was sampled from a woman aged 45-65 years with Graves' hyperthyroidism that later progressed to Graves' ophthalmopathy. The source material was blood. The chain joins TRBV20-1 to TRBJ2-5, with no reliable assignment of the D segment. At the DNA level, the sequence is TGCAGTGCTAGTCCGGCAGAAGAGACCCAGTACTTC. Its protein reads: CSASPAEETQYF.